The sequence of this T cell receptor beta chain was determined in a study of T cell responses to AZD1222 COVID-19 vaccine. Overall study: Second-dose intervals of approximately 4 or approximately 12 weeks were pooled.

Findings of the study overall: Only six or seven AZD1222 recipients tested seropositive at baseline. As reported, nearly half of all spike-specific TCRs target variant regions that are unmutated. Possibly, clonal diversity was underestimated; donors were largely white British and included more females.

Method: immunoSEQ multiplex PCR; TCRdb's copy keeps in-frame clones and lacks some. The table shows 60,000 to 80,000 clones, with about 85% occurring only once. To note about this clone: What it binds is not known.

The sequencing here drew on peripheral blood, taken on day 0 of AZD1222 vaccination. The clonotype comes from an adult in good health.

This CDR3 is CASSLNSGAPYGYTF. The DNA of the CDR3 is TGCGCCAGCAGCTTAAATTCCGGAGCGCCTTATGGCTACACCTTC. The chain combines TRBV5-1 with TRBJ1-2, with D unresolved. This CDR3 has 15 residues. The ends were cut back, 2 bases at V and 5 bases at J, with 16 bases in the middle. CDR1 is SGHRS, CDR2 YFSETQ, per germline.